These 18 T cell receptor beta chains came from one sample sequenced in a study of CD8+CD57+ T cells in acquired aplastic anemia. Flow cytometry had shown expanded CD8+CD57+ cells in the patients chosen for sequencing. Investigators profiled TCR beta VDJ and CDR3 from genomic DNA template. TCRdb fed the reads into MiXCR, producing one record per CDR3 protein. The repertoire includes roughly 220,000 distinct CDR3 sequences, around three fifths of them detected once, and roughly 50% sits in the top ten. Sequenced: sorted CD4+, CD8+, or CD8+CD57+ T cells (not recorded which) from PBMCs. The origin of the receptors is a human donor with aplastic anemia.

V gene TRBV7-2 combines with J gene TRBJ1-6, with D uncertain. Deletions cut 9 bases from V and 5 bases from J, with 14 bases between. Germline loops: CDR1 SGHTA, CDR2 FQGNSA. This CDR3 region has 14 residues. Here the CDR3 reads CASKAPGNNSPLHF. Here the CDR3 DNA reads TGTGCCAGTAAGGCGCCGGGAAATAATTCACCCCTCCACTTT.

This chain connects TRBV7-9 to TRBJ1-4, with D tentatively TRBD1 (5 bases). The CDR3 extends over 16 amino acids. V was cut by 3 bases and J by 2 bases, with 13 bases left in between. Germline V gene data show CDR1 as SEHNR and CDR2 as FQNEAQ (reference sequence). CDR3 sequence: CASSFGGVSTNEKLFF. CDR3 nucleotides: TGTGCCAGCAGCTTTGGGGGGGTCAGTACTAATGAAAAACTGTTTTTT.

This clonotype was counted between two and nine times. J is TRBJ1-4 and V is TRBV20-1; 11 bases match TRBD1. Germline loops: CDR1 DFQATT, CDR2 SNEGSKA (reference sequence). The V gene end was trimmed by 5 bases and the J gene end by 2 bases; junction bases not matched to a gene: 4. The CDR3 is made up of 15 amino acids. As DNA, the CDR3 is TGCAGTGCTCGGGACAGGGGGACTACTAATGAAAAACTGTTTTTT. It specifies CSARDRGTTNEKLFF.

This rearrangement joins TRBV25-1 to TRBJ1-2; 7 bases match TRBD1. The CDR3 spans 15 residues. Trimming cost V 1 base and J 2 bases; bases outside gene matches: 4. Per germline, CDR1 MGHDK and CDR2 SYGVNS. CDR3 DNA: TGTGCCAGCAGTGAATGGACAGGCCCAAACTATGGCTACACCTTC. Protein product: CASSEWTGPNYGYTF.

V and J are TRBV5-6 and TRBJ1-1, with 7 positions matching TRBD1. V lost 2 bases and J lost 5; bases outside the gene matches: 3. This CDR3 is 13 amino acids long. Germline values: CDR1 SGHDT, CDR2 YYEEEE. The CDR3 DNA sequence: TGTGCCAGCAGCTTTGCAGGGGGAACTGAAGCTTTCTTT. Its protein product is CASSFAGGTEAFF.

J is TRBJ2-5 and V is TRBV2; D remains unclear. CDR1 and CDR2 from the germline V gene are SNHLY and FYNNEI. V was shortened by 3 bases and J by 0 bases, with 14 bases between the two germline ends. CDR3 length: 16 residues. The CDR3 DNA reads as TGTGCCAGCAGTGATGGGTGGTCCGGGTACCAAGAGACCCAGTACTTC. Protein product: CASSDGWSGYQETQYF.

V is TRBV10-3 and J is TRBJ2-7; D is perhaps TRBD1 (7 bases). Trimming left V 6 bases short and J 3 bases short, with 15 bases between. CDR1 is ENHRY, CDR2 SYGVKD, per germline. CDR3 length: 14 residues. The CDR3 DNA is TGTGCCATCAGACAGGGGACTTTAGTCTACGAGCAGTACTTC. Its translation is CAIRQGTLVYEQYF.

CDR3 sequence reads: CASSTAGTGGYGYTF. Here the CDR3 DNA reads TGCGCCAGCAGCACCGCCGGGACAGGGGGCTATGGCTACACCTTC. The chain has TRBV5-1 and TRBJ1-2; 11 bases map to TRBD1. This CDR3 is built from 15 residues. Germline CDR1 and CDR2: SGHRS and YFSETQ. V was pared by 4 bases and J by 4 bases, with 6 bases of the junction left unmatched.

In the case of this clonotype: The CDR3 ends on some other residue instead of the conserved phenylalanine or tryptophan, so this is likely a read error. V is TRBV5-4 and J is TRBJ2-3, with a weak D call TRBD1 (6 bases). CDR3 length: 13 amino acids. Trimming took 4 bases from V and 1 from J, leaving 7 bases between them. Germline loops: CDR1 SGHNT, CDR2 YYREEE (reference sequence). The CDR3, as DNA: TGTGCCAGCAGCCCAGGGGGCACAGATACGCAGTATTCT. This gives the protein CASSPGGTDTQYS.

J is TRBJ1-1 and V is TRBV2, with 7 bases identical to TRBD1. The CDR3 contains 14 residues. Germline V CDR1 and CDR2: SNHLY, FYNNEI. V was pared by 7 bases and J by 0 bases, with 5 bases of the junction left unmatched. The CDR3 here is CASTLTGLNTEAFF. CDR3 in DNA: TGTGCCAGCACACTGACAGGGTTGAACACTGAAGCTTTCTTT.

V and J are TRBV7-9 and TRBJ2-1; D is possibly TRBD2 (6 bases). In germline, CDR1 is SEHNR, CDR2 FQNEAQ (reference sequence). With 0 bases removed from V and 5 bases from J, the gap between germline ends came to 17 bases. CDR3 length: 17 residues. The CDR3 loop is CASSLALARGPNNEQFF. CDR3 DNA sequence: TGTGCCAGCAGCTTAGCCCTAGCGAGAGGGCCTAACAATGAGCAGTTCTTC.

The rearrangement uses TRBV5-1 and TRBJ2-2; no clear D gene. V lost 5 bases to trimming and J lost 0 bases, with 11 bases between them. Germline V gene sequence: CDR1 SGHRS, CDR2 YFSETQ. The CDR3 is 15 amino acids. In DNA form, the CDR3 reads TGCGCCAGCAGTCGGACGGCCTCGAACACCGGGGAGCTGTTTTTT. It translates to CASSRTASNTGELFF.

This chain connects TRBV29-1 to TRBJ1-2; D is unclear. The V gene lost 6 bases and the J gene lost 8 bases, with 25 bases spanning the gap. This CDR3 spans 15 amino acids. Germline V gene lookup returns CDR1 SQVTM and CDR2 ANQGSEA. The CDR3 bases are TGCAGCGTCGAGGAGGGCCGATCCATGATCAAGGGCTACACCTTC. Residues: CSVEEGRSMIKGYTF.

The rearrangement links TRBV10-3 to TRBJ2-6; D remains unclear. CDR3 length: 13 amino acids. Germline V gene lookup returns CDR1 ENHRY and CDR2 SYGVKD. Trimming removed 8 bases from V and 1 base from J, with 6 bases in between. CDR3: CAIGVSGANVLTF. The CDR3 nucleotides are TGTGCCATCGGGGTATCTGGGGCCAACGTCCTGACTTTC.

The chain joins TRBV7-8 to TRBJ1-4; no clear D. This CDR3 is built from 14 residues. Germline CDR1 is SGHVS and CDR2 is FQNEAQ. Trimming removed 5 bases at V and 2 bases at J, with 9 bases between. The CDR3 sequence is CASSPSRTNEKLFF. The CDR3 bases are TGTGCCAGCAGCCCCAGTAGGACTAATGAAAAACTGTTTTTT.

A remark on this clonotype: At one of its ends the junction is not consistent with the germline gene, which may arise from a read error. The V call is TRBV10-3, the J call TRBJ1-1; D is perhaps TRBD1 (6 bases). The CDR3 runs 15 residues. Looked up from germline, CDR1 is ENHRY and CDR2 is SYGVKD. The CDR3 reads CAISKSGQLNTEAFF. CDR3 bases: TGTGCCATCAGTAAGTCGGGACAACTGAACACTGAAGCTTTCTTT.

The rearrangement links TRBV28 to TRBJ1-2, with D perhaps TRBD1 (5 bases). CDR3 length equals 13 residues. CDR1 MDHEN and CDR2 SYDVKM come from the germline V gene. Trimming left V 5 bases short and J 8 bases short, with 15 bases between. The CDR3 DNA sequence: TGTGCCAGCAGTAGGGACGGCTGGGAGGGCTACACCTTC. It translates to CASSRDGWEGYTF.

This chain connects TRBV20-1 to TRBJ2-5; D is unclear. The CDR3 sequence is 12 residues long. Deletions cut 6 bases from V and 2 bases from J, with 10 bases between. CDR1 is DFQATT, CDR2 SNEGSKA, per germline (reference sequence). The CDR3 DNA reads TGCAGTGCCGGATGGGGACAAGAGACCCAGTACTTC. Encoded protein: CSAGWGQETQYF.